The subject of this entry is one T cell receptor beta chain. What it recognizes is unknown. This record belongs to a study of T cells in tumors after PD-1 blockade. Study summary: Either cemiplimab 350 mg every 2 weeks or pembrolizumab 200 mg every 3 weeks was given. On average, peripheral blood gave around 110,000 TCR templates and tens of thousands of unique clonotypes. Study-level results: Blood contained approximately 40% of the tumor's TCR clonotypes.

V dropped 1 base and J dropped 4; count of bases not matched to a gene: 13. In germline, CDR1 is SGHVS, CDR2 FNYEAQ. There are 18 residues in the CDR3. Method: immunoSEQ multiplex PCR; TCRdb's copy keeps in-frame clones and lacks some. The repertoire holds approximately 45,000 clones, with more than 65% as singletons. Material: PBMCs, obtained before anti-PD-1 therapy. This sequence joins TRBV7-6 and TRBJ2-5; 9 bases agree with TRBD2. The TCR originated in a human donor with advanced basal cell or squamous cell carcinoma (not recorded which). The CDR3 bases are TGTGCCAGCAGCTTAGATCTCGTAGCGGGGGTGGTACGAGAGACCCAGTACTTC. Translated, it gives CASSLDLVAGVVRETQYF.